These T cell receptor beta chains were read from a single sample in a study of T-cell reconstitution after alpha-beta-depleted transplantation in children. TCRdb called the PCR reads again in MiXCR, with one record for every CDR3 protein. The table shows about 610,000 distinct CDR3 sequences, with 10% occurring only once. The input for sequencing was PBMCs from the stem cell graft donor, taken from the stem cell graft. Source of these receptors: a human donor who donated a stem cell graft to a child with acute myeloid leukemia. Each CDR3 is given with its conserved first and last residue. The D gene is left open where the match is weak. The size entry is marked missing in some rows and otherwise reads once, few, many or a size class.

J	V	D	size	CDR3	DNA
TRBJ2-1	TRBV4-3	.	few	CASSQDPGVSGEQFF	TGCGCCAGCAGCCAAGATCCGGGGGTCAGTGGTGAGCAGTTCTTC
TRBJ2-7	TRBV4-3	.	few	CASSQDLASEQYF	TGCGCCAGCAGCCAAGATCTAGCCTCCGAGCAGTACTTC
TRBJ2-7	TRBV3-1	TRBD2	.	CASRASGGYEQYF	TGTGCCAGCAGGGCTAGCGGGGGCTACGAGCAGTACTTC
TRBJ2-3	TRBV7-9	TRBD2	few	CASTHLGTSGTDTQYF	TGTGCCAGCACCCACCTCGGGACTAGCGGGACAGATACGCAGTATTTT
TRBJ2-1	TRBV6-2/TRBV6-3	.	many	CASSYERRALNEQFF	TGTGCCAGCAGTTACGAAAGGCGGGCCCTTAATGAGCAGTTCTTC
TRBJ2-1	TRBV6-1	TRBD2	.	CASSPVSGRAPYNEQFF	TGTGCCAGCAGCCCAGTTAGCGGGAGGGCCCCCTACAATGAGCAGTTCTTC
TRBJ2-3	TRBV20-1	.	many	CSARVPRMGERADTQYF	TGCAGTGCTAGAGTTCCCAGGATGGGGGAGAGGGCAGATACGCAGTATTTT
TRBJ2-5	TRBV24-1	.	many	CATSDSRQDQETQYF	TGTGCCACCAGTGATTCTCGACAAGATCAAGAGACCCAGTACTTC
TRBJ1-3	TRBV6-1	.	many	CASTPDRGSGNTIYF	TGTGCCAGCACCCCCGACAGAGGGTCTGGAAACACCATATATTTT
TRBJ2-2	TRBV6-2/TRBV6-3	TRBD2	.	CASSSPTSGRAGELFF	TGTGCCAGCAGTTCCCCGACTAGCGGGAGAGCCGGGGAGCTGTTTTTT
TRBJ2-7	TRBV7-2	.	.	CASSLMVSYEQYF	TGTGCCAGCAGCTTAATGGTCTCCTACGAGCAGTACTTC
TRBJ2-1	TRBV24-1	TRBD1	many	CATQGGQGLGNEQFF	TGTGCCACTCAAGGGGGACAGGGTCTGGGCAATGAGCAGTTCTTC
TRBJ1-5	TRBV5-1	.	many	CASSLGSNQPQHF	TGCGCCAGCAGCTTGGGGAGCAATCAGCCCCAGCATTTT
TRBJ2-7	TRBV9	TRBD2	few	CASSPRPASGTHEQYF	TGTGCCAGCAGCCCACGTCCGGCTAGCGGGACCCACGAGCAGTACTTC
TRBJ1-3	TRBV7-2	TRBD1	few	CASRGQGRNTIYF	TGTGCCAGCAGAGGACAGGGGAGAAACACCATATATTTT
TRBJ1-1	TRBV12-3/TRBV12-4	.	.	CASSLWQNTEAFF	TGTGCCAGCAGTTTATGGCAGAACACTGAAGCTTTCTTT
TRBJ2-7	TRBV6-1	TRBD2	.	CASGERTSGRKDEQYF	TGTGCCAGCGGTGAAAGGACTAGCGGGAGGAAGGACGAGCAGTACTTC
TRBJ1-5	TRBV29-1	.	.	CSVGVGERNQPQHF	TGCAGCGTTGGGGTCGGGGAAAGGAATCAGCCCCAGCATTTT
TRBJ2-7	TRBV5-1	.	many	CASSLNQGEQYF	TGCGCCAGCAGCTTGAACCAGGGCGAGCAGTACTTC
TRBJ1-3	TRBV7-2	.	few	CASSLAGRNTIYF	TGTGCCAGCAGCTTAGCGGGGCGAAACACCATATATTTT
TRBJ2-7	TRBV9	.	few	CASSVQGVPTYEQYF	TGTGCCAGCAGCGTACAGGGTGTGCCAACCTACGAGCAGTACTTC
TRBJ2-5	TRBV12-3/TRBV12-4	.	many	CASSGEQETQYF	TGTGCCAGCAGTGGGGAACAAGAGACCCAGTACTTC
TRBJ1-6	TRBV25-1	TRBD1	few	CASSEPTGGASPLHF	TGTGCCAGCAGTGAACCCACAGGGGGCGCTTCACCCCTCCACTTT
TRBJ2-7	TRBV12-5	TRBD2	.	CASGFPGGEGSSGRYEQYF	TGTGCTAGTGGTTTCCCGGGGGGGGAGGGGTCTAGCGGGAGGTACGAGCAGTACTTC
TRBJ2-2	TRBV29-1	.	many	CSVVGAGATGELFF	TGCAGCGTTGTAGGGGCGGGGGCCACCGGGGAGCTGTTTTTT
TRBJ2-1	TRBV3-1	TRBD2	few	CASSRGGREQFF	TGTGCCAGCAGCCGGGGAGGGCGGGAGCAGTTCTTC
TRBJ2-5	TRBV6-1	TRBD1	.	CASTERNRDRGTQYF	TGTGCCAGCACCGAACGAAATCGGGACAGGGGGACCCAGTACTTC
TRBJ2-7	TRBV6-1	.	.	CASSRGHPLREQYF	TGTGCCAGCAGCCGGGGACACCCCCTCCGCGAGCAGTACTTC
TRBJ2-7	TRBV7-2	TRBD1	.	CASTPGPGQFYEQYF	TGTGCCAGTACACCGGGTCCGGGACAGTTTTACGAGCAGTACTTC
TRBJ2-1	TRBV29-1	.	.	CSLRREWGSEQFF	TGCAGCCTTAGGAGGGAGTGGGGTAGTGAGCAGTTCTTC
TRBJ2-1	TRBV28	TRBD2	many	CASGLAGGGMILQFF	TGTGCCAGCGGACTAGCGGGAGGGGGGATGATCTTGCAGTTCTTC
TRBJ1-2	TRBV15	TRBD1	.	CATSRTSTGTGNYGYTF	TGTGCCACCAGCAGAACCAGTACCGGGACAGGGAACTATGGCTACACCTTC
TRBJ2-5	TRBV6-2/TRBV6-3	.	few	CASSTFQETQYF	TGTGCCAGCAGCACTTTTCAAGAGACCCAGTACTTC
TRBJ2-7	TRBV29-1	TRBD2	many	CSVGSGRALSEQYF	TGCAGCGTTGGCAGCGGGAGGGCCCTCAGCGAGCAGTACTTC
TRBJ2-1	TRBV12-3/TRBV12-4	.	.	CASSYLLGNEQFF	TGTGCCAGCAGTTACCTACTAGGGAATGAGCAGTTCTTC
TRBJ2-5	TRBV20-1	TRBD2	few	CSAGRAVETQYF	TGCAGTGCTGGGAGGGCTGTGGAGACCCAGTACTTC
TRBJ2-1	TRBV12-3/TRBV12-4	.	many	CASSGRNRDNEQFF	TGTGCCAGCAGTGGACGGAACAGAGACAATGAGCAGTTCTTC
TRBJ2-1	TRBV14	TRBD2	.	CASSQRQSLAGHNEQFF	TGTGCCAGCAGCCAACGACAGTCGTTAGCGGGACACAATGAGCAGTTCTTC
TRBJ2-1	TRBV12-3/TRBV12-4	.	few	CASTSLGSPTRF	TGTGCCAGCACCTCATTGGGGAGCCCGACGAGGTTC
TRBJ2-7	TRBV5-6	TRBD2	many	CASSLVGSGAREQQYF	TGTGCCAGCAGCTTGGTCGGTAGCGGGGCCCGTGAACAGCAGTACTTC
TRBJ1-5	TRBV20-1	.	few	CSASWTPTGNQPQHF	TGCAGTGCTAGTTGGACCCCTACAGGGAATCAGCCCCAGCATTTT
TRBJ2-7	TRBV25-1	.	.	CASRHSGAYEQYF	TGTGCCAGCAGACACTCCGGGGCCTACGAGCAGTACTTC
TRBJ1-2	TRBV28	.	many	CASSEEGGRVGYTF	TGTGCCAGCAGCGAAGAAGGGGGGAGGGTTGGCTACACCTTC